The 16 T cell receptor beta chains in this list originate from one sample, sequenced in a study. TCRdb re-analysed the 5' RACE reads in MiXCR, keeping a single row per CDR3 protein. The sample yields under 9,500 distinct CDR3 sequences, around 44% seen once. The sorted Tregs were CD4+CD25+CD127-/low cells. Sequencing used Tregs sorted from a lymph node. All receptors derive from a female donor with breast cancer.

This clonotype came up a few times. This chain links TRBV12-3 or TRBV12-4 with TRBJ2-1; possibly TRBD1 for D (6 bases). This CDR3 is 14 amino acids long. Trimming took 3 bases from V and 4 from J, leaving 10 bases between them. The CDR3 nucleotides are TGTGCCAGCAGTTTGCTACAGGGATACAATGAGCAGTTCTTC. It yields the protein CASSLLQGYNEQFF.

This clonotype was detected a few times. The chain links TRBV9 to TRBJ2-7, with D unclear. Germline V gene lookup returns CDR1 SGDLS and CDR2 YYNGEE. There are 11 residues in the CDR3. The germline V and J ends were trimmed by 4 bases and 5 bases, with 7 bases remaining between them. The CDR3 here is CASSSSDEQYF. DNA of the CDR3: TGTGCCAGCAGCAGTTCCGACGAGCAGTACTTC.

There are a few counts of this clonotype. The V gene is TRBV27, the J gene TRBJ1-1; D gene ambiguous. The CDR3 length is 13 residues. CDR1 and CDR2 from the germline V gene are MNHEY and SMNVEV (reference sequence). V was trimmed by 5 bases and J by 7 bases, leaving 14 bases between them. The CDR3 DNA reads TGTGCCAGCAGTCCCTCCGGCCCCAGTGAAGCTTTCTTT. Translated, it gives CASSPSGPSEAFF.

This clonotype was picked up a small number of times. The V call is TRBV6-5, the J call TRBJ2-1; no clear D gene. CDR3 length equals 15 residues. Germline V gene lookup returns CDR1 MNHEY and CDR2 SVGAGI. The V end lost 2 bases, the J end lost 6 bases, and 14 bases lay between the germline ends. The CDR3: CASSYEVASGNEQFF. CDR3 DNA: TGTGCCAGCAGTTACGAGGTGGCGTCGGGCAATGAGCAGTTCTTC.

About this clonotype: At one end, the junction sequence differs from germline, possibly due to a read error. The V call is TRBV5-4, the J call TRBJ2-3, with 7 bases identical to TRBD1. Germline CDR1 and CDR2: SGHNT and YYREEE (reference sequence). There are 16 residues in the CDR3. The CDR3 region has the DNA TGCGCCAGCAGCCAACTCTGGACAGGCGAGACAGATACGCAGTATTTT. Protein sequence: CASSQLWTGETDTQYF.

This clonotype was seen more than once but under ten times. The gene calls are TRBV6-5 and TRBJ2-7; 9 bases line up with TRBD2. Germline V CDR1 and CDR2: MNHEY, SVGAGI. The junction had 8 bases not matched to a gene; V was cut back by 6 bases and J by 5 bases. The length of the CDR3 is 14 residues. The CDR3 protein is CASRPAGGVHEQYF. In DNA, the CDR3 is TGTGCCAGCAGACCAGCGGGAGGAGTCCACGAGCAGTACTTC.

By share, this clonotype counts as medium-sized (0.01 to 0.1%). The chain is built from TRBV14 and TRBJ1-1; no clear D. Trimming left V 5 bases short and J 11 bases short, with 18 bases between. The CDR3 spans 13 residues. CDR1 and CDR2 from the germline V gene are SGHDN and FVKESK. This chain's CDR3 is CASSFDRLSKAFF. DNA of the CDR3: TGTGCCAGCAGCTTCGACCGCCTGAGCAAGGCTTTCTTT.

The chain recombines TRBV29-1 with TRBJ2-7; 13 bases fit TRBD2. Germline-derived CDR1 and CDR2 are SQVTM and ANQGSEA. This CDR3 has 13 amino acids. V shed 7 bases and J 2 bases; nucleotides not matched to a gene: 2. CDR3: CSAGLAGTYEQYF. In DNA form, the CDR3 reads TGCAGCGCGGGACTAGCGGGAACCTACGAGCAGTACTTC.

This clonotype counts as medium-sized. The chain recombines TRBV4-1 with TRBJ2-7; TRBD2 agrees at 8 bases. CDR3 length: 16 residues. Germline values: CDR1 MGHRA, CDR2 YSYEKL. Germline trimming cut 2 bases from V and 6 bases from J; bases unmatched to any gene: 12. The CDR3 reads CASSQNRGGRQFEQYF. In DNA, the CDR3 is TGCGCCAGCAGCCAAAACCGGGGGGGGAGGCAGTTCGAGCAGTACTTC.

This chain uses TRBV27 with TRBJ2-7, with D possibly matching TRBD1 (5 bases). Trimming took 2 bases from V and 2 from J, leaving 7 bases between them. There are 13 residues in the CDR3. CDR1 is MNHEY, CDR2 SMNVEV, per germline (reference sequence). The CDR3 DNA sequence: TGTGCCAGCAGTTTAGCAGGGACCTACGAGCAGTACTTC. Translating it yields CASSLAGTYEQYF.

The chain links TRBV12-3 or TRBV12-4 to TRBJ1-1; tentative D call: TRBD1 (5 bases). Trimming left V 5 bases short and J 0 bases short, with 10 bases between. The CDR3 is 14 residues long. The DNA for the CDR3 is TGTGCCAGCAGTCCCGGGACTGTGAACACTGAAGCTTTCTTT. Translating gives CASSPGTVNTEAFF.

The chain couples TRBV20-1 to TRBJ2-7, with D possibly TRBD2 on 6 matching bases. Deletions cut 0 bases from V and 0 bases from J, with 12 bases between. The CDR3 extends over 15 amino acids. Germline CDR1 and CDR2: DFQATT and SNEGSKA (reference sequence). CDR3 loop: CSARDRDGGSYEQYF. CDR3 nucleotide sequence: TGCAGTGCTAGAGACCGGGACGGGGGCTCCTACGAGCAGTACTTC.

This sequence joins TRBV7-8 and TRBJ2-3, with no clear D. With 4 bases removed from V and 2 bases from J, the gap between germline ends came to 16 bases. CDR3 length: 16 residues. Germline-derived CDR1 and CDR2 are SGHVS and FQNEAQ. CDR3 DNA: TGTGCCAGCAGCTACCTACAGAGGATCGACACAGATACGCAGTATTTT. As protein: CASSYLQRIDTDTQYF.

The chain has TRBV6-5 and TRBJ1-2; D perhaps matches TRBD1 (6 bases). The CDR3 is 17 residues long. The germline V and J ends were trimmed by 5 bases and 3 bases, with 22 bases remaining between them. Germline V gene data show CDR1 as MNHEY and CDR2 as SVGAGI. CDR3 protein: CASSPIPKQGRDYGYTF. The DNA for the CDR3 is TGTGCCAGCAGTCCGATCCCCAAACAGGGTCGTGACTATGGCTACACCTTC.

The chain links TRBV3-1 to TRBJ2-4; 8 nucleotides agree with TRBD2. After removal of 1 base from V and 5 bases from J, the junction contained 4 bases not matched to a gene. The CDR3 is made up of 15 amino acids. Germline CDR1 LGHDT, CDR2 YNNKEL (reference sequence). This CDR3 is CASSQVSGGENIQYF. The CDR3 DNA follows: TGTGCCAGCAGCCAAGTAAGCGGGGGAGAAAACATTCAGTACTTC. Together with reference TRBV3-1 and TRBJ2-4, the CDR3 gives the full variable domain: DTAVSQTPKYLVTQMGNDKSIKCEQNLGHDTMYWYKQDSKKFLKIMFSYNNKELIINETVPNRFSPKSPDKAHLNLHINSLELGDSAVYFCASSQVSGGENIQYFGAGTRLSVL.

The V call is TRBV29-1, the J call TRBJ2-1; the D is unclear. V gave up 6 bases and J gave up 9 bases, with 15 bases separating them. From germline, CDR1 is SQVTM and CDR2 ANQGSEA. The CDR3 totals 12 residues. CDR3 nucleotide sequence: TGCAGCGTGGTAATCCTAGGCAGTGAGCAGTTCTTC. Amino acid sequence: CSVVILGSEQFF.